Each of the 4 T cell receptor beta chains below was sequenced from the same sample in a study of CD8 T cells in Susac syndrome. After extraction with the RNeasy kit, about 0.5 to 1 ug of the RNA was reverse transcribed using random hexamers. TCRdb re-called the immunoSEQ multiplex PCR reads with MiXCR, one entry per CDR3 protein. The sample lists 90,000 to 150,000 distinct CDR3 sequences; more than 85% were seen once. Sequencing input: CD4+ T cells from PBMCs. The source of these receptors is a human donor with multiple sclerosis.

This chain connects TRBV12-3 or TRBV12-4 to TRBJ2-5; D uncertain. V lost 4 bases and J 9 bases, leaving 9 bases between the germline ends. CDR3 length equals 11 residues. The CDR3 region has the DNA TGTGCCAGCAGTTCCCGTGGGCCCCAGTACTTC. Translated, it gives CASSSRGPQYF.

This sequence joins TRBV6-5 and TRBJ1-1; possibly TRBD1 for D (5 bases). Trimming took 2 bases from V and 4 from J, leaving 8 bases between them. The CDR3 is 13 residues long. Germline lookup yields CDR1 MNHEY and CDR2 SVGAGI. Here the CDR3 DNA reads TGTGCCAGCAGTTACGCAGGGTTCACTGAAGCTTTCTTT. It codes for CASSYAGFTEAFF.

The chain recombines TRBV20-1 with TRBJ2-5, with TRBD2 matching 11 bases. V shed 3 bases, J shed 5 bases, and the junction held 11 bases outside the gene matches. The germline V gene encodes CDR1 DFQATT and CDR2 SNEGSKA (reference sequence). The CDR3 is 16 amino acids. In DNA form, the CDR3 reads TGCAGTGCTAGTTTTGGTAGCGGGGGGGCTGGCGAGACCCAGTACTTC. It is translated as CSASFGSGGAGETQYF.

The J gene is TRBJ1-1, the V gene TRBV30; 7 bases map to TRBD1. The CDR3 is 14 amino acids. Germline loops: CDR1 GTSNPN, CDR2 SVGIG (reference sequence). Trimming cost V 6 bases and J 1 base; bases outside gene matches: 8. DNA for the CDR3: TGTGCCTGCCGGGACAGATTATCGAACACTGAAGCTTTCTTT. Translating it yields CACRDRLSNTEAFF.